Given below is one T cell receptor (beta chain) in context. Its cognate antigen is unknown. The study ran its PCR with 60 Vbeta and 13 Jbeta primers. Libraries were prepared by immunoSEQ multiplex PCR; TCRdb keeps only in-frame clonotypes and omits some of them. Among approximately 150,000 clones listed, roughly 80% were seen once. The data belong to a study of cytomegalovirus exposure and HLA in healthy donors. For the study at large: Earlier, 117 million unique TCR beta sequences were recovered from roughly 200 million T cells by an analysis. Study findings and constraints: Many donors shared some public TCRs, even though most TCR sequences were rare. Reports state that TCR beta sequences accurately predicted most subjects' HLA-A and HLA-B alleles. The investigators catalogued 150 to 200 TCR beta chains as cytomegalovirus-associated.

J was trimmed by 6 bases and V by 7 bases; bases with no gene match: 6. This CDR3 comprises 13 residues. Looked up from germline, CDR1 is LNHDA and CDR2 is SQIVND (reference sequence). The rearrangement links TRBV19 to TRBJ2-1, with 7 nucleotides matching TRBD2. The sequence came from a female donor in good health and CMV-seronegative. Sequenced input: PBMCs. The CDR3, as DNA: TGTGCCAGTAAGCGGGACTATGGCAATGAGCAGTTCTTC. Protein product: CASKRDYGNEQFF.